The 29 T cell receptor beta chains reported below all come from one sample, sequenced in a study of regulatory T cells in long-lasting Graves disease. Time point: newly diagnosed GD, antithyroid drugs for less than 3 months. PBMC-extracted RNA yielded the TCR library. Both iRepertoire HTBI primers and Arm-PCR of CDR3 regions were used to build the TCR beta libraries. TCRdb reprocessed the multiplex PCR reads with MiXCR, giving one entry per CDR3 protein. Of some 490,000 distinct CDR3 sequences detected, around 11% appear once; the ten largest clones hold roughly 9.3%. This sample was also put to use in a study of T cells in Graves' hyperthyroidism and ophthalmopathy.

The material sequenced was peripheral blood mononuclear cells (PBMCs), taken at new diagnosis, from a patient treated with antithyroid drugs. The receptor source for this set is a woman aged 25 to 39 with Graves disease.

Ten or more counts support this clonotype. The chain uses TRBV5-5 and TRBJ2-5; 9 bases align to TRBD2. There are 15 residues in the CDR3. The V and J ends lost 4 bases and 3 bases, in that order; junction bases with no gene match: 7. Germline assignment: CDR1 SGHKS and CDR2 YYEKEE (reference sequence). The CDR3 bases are TGTGCCAGCAGCGGGTTCTCTAGCGGGGAAGAGACCCAGTACTTC. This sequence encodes CASSGFSSGEETQYF.

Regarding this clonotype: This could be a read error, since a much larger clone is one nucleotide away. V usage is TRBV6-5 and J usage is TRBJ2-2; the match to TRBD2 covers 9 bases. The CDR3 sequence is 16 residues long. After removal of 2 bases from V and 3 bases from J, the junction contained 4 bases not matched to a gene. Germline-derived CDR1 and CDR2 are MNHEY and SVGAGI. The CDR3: CASSYATSGYTGELFF. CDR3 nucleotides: TGTGCCAGCAGTTACGCGACTAGCGGATACACCGGGGAGCTGTTTTTT.

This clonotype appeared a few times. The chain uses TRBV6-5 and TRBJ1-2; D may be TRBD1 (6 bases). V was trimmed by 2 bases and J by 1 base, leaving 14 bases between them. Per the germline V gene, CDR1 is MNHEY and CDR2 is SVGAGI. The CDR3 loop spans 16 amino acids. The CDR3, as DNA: TGTGCCAGCAGTTACCCCGGACAGAGTAATAACTATGGCTACACCTTC. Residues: CASSYPGQSNNYGYTF.

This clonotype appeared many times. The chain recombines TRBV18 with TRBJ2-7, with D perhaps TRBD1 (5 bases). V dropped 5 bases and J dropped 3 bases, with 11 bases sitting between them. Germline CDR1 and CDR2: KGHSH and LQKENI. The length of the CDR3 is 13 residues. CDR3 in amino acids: CASSSLDNYEQYF. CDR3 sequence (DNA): TGTGCCAGCTCATCCCTGGACAACTACGAGCAGTACTTC.

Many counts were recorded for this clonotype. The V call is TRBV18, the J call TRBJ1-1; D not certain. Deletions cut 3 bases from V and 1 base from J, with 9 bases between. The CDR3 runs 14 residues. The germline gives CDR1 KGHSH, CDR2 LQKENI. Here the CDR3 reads CASSPEVKNTEAFF. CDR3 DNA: TGTGCCAGCTCACCTGAGGTCAAGAACACTGAAGCTTTCTTT.

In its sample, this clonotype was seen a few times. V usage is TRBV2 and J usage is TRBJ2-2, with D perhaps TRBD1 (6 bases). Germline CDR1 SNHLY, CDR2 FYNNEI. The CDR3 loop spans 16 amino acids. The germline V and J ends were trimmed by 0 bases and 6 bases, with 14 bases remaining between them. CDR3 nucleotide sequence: TGTGCCAGCAGTGAAGCGTGGGCAGGGGCGGCCGGGGAGCTGTTTTTT. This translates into CASSEAWAGAAGELFF.

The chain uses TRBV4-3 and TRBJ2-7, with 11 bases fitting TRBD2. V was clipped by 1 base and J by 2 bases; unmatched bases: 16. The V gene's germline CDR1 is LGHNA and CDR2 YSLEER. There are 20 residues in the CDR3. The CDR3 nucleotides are TGCGCCAGCAGCCAAGTTTGGGTTCGAGCTAGCGGGAGGAGGGCCTACGAGCAGTACTTC. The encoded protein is CASSQVWVRASGRRAYEQYF.

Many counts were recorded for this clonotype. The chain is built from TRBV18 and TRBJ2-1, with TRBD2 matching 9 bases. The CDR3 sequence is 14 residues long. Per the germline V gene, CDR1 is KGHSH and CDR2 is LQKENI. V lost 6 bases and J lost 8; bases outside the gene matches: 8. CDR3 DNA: TGTGCCAGCTCCCCGGATAGGACTAGCGATGAGCAGTTCTTC. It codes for CASSPDRTSDEQFF.

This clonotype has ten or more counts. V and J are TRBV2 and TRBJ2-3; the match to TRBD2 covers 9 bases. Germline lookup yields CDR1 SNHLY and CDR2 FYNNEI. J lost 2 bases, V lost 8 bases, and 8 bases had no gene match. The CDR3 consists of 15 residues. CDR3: CASQTEREVTDTQYF. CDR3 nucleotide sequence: TGTGCCAGCCAGACAGAGCGGGAGGTCACAGATACGCAGTATTTT.

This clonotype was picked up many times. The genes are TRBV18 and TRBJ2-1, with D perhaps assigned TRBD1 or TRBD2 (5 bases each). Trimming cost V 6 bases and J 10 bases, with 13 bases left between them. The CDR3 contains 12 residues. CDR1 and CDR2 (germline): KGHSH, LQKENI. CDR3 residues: CASSGTSREQFF. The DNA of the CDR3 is TGTGCCAGCTCGGGGACGTCTAGGGAGCAGTTCTTC.

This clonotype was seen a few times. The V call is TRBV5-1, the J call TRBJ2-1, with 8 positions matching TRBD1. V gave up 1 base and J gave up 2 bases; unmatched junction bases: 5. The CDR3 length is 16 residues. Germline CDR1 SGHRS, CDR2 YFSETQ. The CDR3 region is CASSLYGTGAYNEQFF. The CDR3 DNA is TGCGCCAGCAGCTTGTACGGGACAGGAGCCTACAATGAGCAGTTCTTC.

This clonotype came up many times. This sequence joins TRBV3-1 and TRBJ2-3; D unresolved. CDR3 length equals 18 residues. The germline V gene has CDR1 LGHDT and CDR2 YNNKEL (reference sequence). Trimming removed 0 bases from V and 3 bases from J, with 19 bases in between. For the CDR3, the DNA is TGTGCCAGCAGCCAAGATCATGGTGGACGGGTGTCAACAGATACGCAGTATTTT. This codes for CASSQDHGGRVSTDTQYF.

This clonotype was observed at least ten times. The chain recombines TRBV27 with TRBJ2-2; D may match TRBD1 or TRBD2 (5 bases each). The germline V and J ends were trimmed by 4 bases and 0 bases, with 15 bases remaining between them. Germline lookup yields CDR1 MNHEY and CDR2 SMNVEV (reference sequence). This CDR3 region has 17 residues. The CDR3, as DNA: TGTGCCAGCAGTTCGTCCCCGTTGGGGGCGAACACCGGGGAGCTGTTTTTT. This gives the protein CASSSSPLGANTGELFF.

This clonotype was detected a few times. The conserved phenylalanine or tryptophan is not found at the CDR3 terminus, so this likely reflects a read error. CDR3 bases: TGTGCCAGCAGTTTTAGTCTTTCCGCACCCTACGAGCAGTACTTA. It yields the protein CASSFSLSAPYEQYL. The rearrangement joins TRBV28 to TRBJ2-7; D unclear. CDR3 length: 15 residues. Germline-derived CDR1 and CDR2 are MDHEN and SYDVKM. Trimming removed 3 bases at V and 2 bases at J, with 14 bases between.

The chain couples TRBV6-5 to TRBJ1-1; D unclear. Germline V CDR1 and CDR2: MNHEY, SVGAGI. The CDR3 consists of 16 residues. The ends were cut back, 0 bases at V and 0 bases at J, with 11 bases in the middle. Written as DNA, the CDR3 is TGTGCCAGCAGTTACTCGAAAAGGGAAATGAACACTGAAGCTTTCTTT. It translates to CASSYSKREMNTEAFF.

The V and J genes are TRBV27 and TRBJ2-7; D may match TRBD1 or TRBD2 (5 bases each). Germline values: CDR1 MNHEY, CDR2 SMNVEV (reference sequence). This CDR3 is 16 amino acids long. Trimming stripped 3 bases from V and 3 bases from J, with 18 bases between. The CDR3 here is CASSLSWGTAVYEQYF. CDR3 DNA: TGTGCCAGCAGTTTGAGTTGGGGGACGGCGGTCTACGAGCAGTACTTC.

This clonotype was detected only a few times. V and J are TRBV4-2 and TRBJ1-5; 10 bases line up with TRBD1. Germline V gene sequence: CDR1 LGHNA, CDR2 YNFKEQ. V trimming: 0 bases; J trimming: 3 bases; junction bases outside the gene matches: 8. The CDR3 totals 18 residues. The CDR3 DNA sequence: TGTGCCAGCAGCCAAGAAGCCGGGACAGGGGACCTCAATCAGCCCCAGCATTTT. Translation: CASSQEAGTGDLNQPQHF.

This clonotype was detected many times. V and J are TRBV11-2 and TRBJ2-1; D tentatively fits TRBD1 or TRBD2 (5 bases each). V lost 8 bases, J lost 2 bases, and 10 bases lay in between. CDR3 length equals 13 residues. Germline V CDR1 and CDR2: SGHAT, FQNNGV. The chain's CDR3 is CASSGAPYNEQFF. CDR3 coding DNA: TGTGCCAGCTCCGGGGCTCCCTACAATGAGCAGTTCTTC.

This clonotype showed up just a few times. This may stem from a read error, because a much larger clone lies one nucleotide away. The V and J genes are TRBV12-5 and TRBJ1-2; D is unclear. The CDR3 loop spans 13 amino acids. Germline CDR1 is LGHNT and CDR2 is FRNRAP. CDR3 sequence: CARGSGKGYGYTF. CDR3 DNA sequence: TGTGCTCGTGGTTCCGGGAAAGGGTATGGCTACACCTTC.

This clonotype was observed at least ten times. The CDR3 nucleotides read TGTGCCAGTAGTATGTTGGTCTCCTACAATGAGCAGTTCTTC. It encodes CASSMLVSYNEQFF. The chain couples TRBV19 to TRBJ2-1; no clear D. V was trimmed by 3 bases and J by 0 bases, leaving 6 bases between them. The CDR3 is 14 residues long. Germline CDR1 is LNHDA and CDR2 is SQIVND (reference sequence). Together with reference TRBV19 and TRBJ2-1, the CDR3 gives the full variable domain: DGGITQSPKYLFRKEGQNVTLSCEQNLNHDAMYWYRQDPGQGLRLIYYSQIVNDFQKGDIAEGYSVSREKKESFPLTVTSAQKNPTAFYLCASSMLVSYNEQFFGPGTRLTVL.

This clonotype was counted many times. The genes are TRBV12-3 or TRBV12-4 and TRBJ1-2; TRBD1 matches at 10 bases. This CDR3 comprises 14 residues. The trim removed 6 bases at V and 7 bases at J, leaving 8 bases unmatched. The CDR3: CASRQGQGYGGYTF. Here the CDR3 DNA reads TGTGCCAGCAGACAGGGACAGGGGTATGGTGGCTACACCTTC.

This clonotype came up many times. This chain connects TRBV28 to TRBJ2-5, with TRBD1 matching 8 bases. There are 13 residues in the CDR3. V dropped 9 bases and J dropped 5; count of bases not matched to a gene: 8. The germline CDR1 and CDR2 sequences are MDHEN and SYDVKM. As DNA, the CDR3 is TGTGCCAGTAAGGACAGGGTGGCGGAGACCCAGTACTTC. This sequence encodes CASKDRVAETQYF.

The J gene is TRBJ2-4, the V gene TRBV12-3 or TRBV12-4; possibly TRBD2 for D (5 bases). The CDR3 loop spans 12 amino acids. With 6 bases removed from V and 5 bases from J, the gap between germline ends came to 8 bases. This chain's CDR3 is CASRGAENIQYF. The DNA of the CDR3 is TGTGCCAGCAGGGGAGCGGAAAACATTCAGTACTTC.

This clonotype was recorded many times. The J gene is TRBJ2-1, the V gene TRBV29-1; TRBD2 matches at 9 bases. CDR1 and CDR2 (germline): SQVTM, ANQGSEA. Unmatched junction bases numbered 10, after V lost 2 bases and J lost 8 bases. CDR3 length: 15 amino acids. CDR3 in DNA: TGCAGCGTTGAAACCAATAGCGGGAGAGTCTATGAGCAGTTCTTC. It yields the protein CSVETNSGRVYEQFF.

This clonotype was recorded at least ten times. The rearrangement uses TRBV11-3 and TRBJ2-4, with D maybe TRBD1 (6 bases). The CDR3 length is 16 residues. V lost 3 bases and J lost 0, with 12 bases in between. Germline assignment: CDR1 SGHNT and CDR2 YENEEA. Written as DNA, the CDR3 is TGTGCCAGCAGCTTGAATACAGGGTTAGCCAAAAACATTCAGTACTTC. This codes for CASSLNTGLAKNIQYF. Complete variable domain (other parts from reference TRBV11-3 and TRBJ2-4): EAGVVQSPRYKIIEKKQPVAFWCNPISGHNTLYWYLQNLGQGPELLIRYENEEAVDDSQLPKDRFSAERLKGVDSTLKIQPAELGDSAVYLCASSLNTGLAKNIQYFGAGTRLSVL.

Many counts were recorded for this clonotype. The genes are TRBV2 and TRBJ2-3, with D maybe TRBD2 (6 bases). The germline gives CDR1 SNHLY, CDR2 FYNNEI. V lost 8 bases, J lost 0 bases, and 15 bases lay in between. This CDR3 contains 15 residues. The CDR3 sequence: CASLKRALSTDTQYF. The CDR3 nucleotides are TGTGCCAGCCTCAAGCGGGCCCTTAGCACAGATACGCAGTATTTT.

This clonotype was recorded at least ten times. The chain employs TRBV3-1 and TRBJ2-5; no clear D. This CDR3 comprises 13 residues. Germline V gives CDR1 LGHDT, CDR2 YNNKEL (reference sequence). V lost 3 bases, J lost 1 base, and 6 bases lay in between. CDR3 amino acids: CASSHISQETQYF. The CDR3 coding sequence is TGTGCCAGCAGCCATATTAGCCAAGAGACCCAGTACTTC.

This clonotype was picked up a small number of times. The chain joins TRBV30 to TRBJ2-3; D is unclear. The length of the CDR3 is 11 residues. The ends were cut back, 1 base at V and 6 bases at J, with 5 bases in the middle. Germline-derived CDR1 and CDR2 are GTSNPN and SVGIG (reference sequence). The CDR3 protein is CAWSGSDTQYF. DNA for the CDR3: TGTGCCTGGAGTGGCAGCGATACGCAGTATTTT.

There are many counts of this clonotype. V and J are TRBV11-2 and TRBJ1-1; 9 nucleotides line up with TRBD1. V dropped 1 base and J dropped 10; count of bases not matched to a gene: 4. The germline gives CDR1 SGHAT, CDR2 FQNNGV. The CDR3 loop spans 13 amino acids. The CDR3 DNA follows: TGTGCCAGCAGCTTAGGGGGACAGGGAGGAGCTTTCTTT. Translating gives CASSLGGQGGAFF.